This TCR beta chain came from a study of T cell responses to AZD1222 COVID-19 vaccine. V lost 5 bases, J lost 1 base, and 8 bases lay in between. Germline lookup yields CDR1 SGHTA and CDR2 FQGTGA. The CDR3 has 13 amino acids. Profiled with immunoSEQ multiplex PCR; TCRdb holds only in-frame clones, not every one. The top ten hold approximately 27% of the sample, which has about 92,000 clones, almost 90% seen once. Comment on this clone: Other DNA variants within this sample encode the same CDR3.

Specimen: peripheral blood, collected on day 0 of AZD1222 vaccination. The chain employs TRBV7-3 and TRBJ1-1; D remains unclear. This TCR was sampled from an adult in good health. In DNA, the CDR3 is TGTGCCAGCAGCCCCCGGGGGAACACTGAAGCTTTCTTT. Translation gives CASSPRGNTEAFF. Full variable domain (missing parts from reference TRBV7-3 and TRBJ1-1): GAGVSQTPSNKVTEKGKYVELRCDPISGHTALYWYRQSLGQGPEFLIYFQGTGAADDSGLPNDRFFAVRPEGSVSTLKIQRTERGDSAVYLCASSPRGNTEAFFGQGTRLTVV.